These 13 T cell receptor beta chains originate from one sample sequenced in a study of blood T cell repertoires in COVID-19. Assay used: immunoSEQ multiplex PCR; TCRdb lists only in-frame clones, some missing. The sample has under 250,000 clones; around 80% are singletons. Source material: peripheral blood. The receptors stem from a human donor in a cohort sampled during active COVID-19.

This clone came up a few times. This chain connects TRBV5-4 to TRBJ2-7, with D maybe TRBD2 (5 bases). V shed 0 bases and J shed 4 bases, with 8 bases lying between them. Germline lookup yields CDR1 SGHNT and CDR2 YYREEE (reference sequence). This CDR3 comprises 13 residues. The CDR3 region has the DNA TGTGCCAGCAGCTTGGCTAGCAGGTACGAGCAGTACTTC. Protein sequence: CASSLASRYEQYF.

The rearrangement links TRBV27 to TRBJ1-2; 8 bases fit TRBD1. Germline assignment: CDR1 MNHEY and CDR2 SMNVEV (reference sequence). This CDR3 has 14 amino acids. After removal of 4 bases from V and 5 bases from J, the junction contained 6 bases not matched to a gene. The CDR3 reads CASSSDRAGYGYTF. As DNA, the CDR3 is TGTGCCAGCAGTTCGGACAGGGCGGGGTATGGCTACACCTTC.

The chain couples TRBV24-1 to TRBJ2-3, with 9 bases fitting TRBD1. V trimming: 4 bases; J trimming: 3 bases; junction bases outside the gene matches: 7. The germline V gene encodes CDR1 KGHDR and CDR2 SFDVKD. This CDR3 is built from 16 residues. The CDR3 region has the DNA TGTGCCACCAGTGAGGGGGAGGGACAGGGAACAGATACGCAGTATTTT. Protein: CATSEGEGQGTDTQYF.

CDR3 region: CASSQDQVKQFF. The CDR3, as DNA: TGTGCCAGCAGCCAAGACCAGGTGAAGCAGTTCTTC. The V and J genes are TRBV4-2 and TRBJ2-1; no clear D. The V and J ends lost 0 bases and 11 bases respectively, with 8 bases between them. The germline CDR1 and CDR2 sequences are LGHNA and YNFKEQ. The length of the CDR3 is 12 residues.

This clone has a single count. The chain links TRBV2 to TRBJ1-1; tentative D call: TRBD1 (5 bases). Germline V CDR1 and CDR2: SNHLY, FYNNEI. The CDR3 loop spans 15 amino acids. Trimming removed 8 bases from V and 3 bases from J, with 19 bases in between. This CDR3 reads CASGKDRWGDTEAFF. The DNA of the CDR3 is TGTGCCAGCGGTAAGGACCGTTGGGGGGACACTGAAGCTTTCTTT.

The chain is built from TRBV11-2 and TRBJ2-5; D gene ambiguous. V was trimmed by 1 base and J by 5 bases, leaving 11 bases between them. Germline lookup yields CDR1 SGHAT and CDR2 FQNNGV. The CDR3 runs 14 residues. The DNA for the CDR3 is TGTGCCAGCAGCTTAGGTTTCAGAAAGGAGACCCAGTACTTC. It codes for CASSLGFRKETQYF.

This chain connects TRBV18 to TRBJ2-5, with 8 bases that match TRBD1. The CDR3 is made up of 17 amino acids. The V segment lost 2 bases and the J segment 2 bases; nucleotides outside the gene matches: 10. Germline CDR1 reads KGHSH; CDR2 reads LQKENI. This CDR3 reads CASSPISGQGSQETQYF. CDR3 bases: TGTGCCAGCTCACCAATTTCCGGACAGGGTTCTCAAGAGACCCAGTACTTC.

The rearrangement joins TRBV19 to TRBJ2-2; TRBD1 matches at 9 bases. Unmatched junction bases numbered 0, after V lost 6 bases and J lost 1 base. This CDR3 region has 14 residues. Per the germline V gene, CDR1 is LNHDA and CDR2 is SQIVND (reference sequence). The CDR3 coding sequence is TGTGCCAGTAGGGGACAGGGGAACACCGGGGAGCTGTTTTTT. Its translation is CASRGQGNTGELFF.

There are a few counts of this clone. The chain combines TRBV25-1 with TRBJ1-5; 9 bases agree with TRBD1. V was clipped by 7 bases and J by 5 bases; unmatched bases: 9. CDR1 is MGHDK and CDR2 is SYGVNS in the germline V gene. CDR3 length: 15 residues. The CDR3 bases are TGTGCCAGCATCGACGGGGACAGGGAATATCAGCCCCAGCATTTT. Amino acid sequence: CASIDGDREYQPQHF. Supplemented by reference TRBV25-1 and TRBJ1-5, the full variable domain reads EADIYQTPRYLVIGTGKKITLECSQTMGHDKMYWYQQDPGMELHLIHYSYGVNSTEKGDLSSESTVSRIRTEHFPLTLESARPSHTSQYLCASIDGDREYQPQHFGDGTRLSIL.

The chain combines TRBV29-1 with TRBJ2-7; D is ambiguous. V lost 5 bases and J lost 3, with 8 bases in between. This CDR3 has 11 amino acids. Germline V gene lookup returns CDR1 SQVTM and CDR2 ANQGSEA. CDR3 DNA sequence: TGCAGCGTTTACAGTAACTACGAGCAGTACTTC. This gives the protein CSVYSNYEQYF.

This chain joins TRBV7-2 and TRBJ2-3, with 7 bases aligning to TRBD2. The CDR3 consists of 15 residues. After removal of 2 bases from V and 2 bases from J, the junction contained 4 bases not matched to a gene. Germline V lookup: CDR1 SGHTA, CDR2 FQGNSA. CDR3 amino acids: CASSLLAGVTDTQYF. CDR3 bases: TGTGCCAGCAGCTTATTGGCGGGGGTCACAGATACGCAGTATTTT.

The V call is TRBV20-1, the J call TRBJ2-5; 7 bases align to TRBD1. This CDR3 region has 14 residues. Unmatched junction bases numbered 7, after V lost 6 bases and J lost 0 bases. Germline V gene lookup returns CDR1 DFQATT and CDR2 SNEGSKA (reference sequence). The CDR3 is CSASPGTDQETQYF. The CDR3 nucleotides read TGCAGTGCCAGTCCCGGGACAGACCAAGAGACCCAGTACTTC.

The sample holds many counts of this clone. The V gene is TRBV6-1, the J gene TRBJ1-5; the D is unclear. In germline, CDR1 is MNHNS, CDR2 SASEGT. The CDR3 covers 13 residues. The V end was cut by 0 bases, the J end by 7 bases, with 7 bases between. This CDR3 reads CASSEAAEQPQHF. In nucleotides, the CDR3 is TGTGCCAGCAGTGAAGCTGCAGAACAGCCCCAGCATTTT.